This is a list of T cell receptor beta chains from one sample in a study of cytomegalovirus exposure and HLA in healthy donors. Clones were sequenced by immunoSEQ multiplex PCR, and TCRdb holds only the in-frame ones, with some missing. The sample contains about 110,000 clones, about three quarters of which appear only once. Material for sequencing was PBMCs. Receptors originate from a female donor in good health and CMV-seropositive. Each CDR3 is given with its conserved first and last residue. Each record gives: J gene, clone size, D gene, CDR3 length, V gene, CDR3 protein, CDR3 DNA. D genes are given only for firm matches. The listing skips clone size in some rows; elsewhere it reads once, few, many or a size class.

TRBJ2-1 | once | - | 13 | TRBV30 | CAWSWGPYNEQFF | TGTGCCTGGAGTTGGGGCCCCTACAATGAGCAGTTCTTC
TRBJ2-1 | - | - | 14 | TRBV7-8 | CASSLAETSLEQFF | TGTGCCAGCAGCTTAGCTGAGACTAGTCTTGAGCAGTTCTTC
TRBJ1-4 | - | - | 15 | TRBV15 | CATSRDRGPNEKLFF | TGTGCCACCAGCAGAGACAGGGGTCCTAATGAAAAACTGTTTTTT
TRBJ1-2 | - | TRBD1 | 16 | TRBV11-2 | CASSAIRDSSNYGYTF | TGTGCCAGCAGCGCGATCCGGGACAGTAGCAACTATGGCTACACCTTC
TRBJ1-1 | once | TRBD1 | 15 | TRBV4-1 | CASSPGDRGHTEAFF | TGCGCCAGCAGCCCAGGGGACAGGGGGCATACTGAAGCTTTCTTT
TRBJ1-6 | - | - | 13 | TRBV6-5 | CASQRLLTSPLHF | TGTGCCAGTCAGAGGCTGTTGACTTCACCCCTCCACTTT
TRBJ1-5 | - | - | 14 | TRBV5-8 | CASSLGQLGQPQHF | TGTGCCAGCAGCTTAGGACAGTTGGGGCAGCCCCAGCATTTT
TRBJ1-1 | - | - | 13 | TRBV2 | CASSVVRNTEAFF | TGTGCCAGCAGCGTGGTGAGGAACACTGAAGCTTTCTTT
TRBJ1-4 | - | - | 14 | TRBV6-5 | CASSPSGGSEKLFF | TGTGCCAGCAGTCCCAGTGGAGGGAGTGAAAAACTGTTTTTT
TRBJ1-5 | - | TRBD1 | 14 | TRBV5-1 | CASSLGQGSQPQHF | TGCGCCAGCAGCTTGGGACAGGGATCTCAGCCCCAGCATTTT
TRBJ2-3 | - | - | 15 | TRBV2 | CASSDRGGSTDTQYF | TGTGCCAGCAGCGATAGGGGGGGAAGCACAGATACGCAGTATTTT
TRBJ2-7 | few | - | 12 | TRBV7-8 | CASRSGLSEQYF | TGTGCCAGCAGGTCAGGGCTGAGCGAGCAGTACTTC
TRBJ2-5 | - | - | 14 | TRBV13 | CASSLGRGKETQYF | TGTGCCAGCAGCTTAGGCCGGGGGAAAGAGACCCAGTACTTC
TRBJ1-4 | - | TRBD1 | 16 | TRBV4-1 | CASSHRQGATNEKLFF | TGCGCCAGCAGCCACCGACAGGGTGCAACTAATGAAAAACTGTTTTTT
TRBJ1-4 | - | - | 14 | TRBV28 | CASSRGQSNEKLFF | TGTGCCAGCAGCCGAGGACAAAGTAATGAAAAACTGTTTTTT
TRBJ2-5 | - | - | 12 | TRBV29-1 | CSVTGTQETQYF | TGCAGCGTTACAGGTACCCAAGAGACCCAGTACTTC
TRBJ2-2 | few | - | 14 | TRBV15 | CATSRGAVTGELFF | TGTGCCACCAGCAGGGGGGCCGTGACCGGGGAGCTGTTTTTT
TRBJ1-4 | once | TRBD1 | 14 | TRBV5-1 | CASSLGQGMWKLFF | TGCGCCAGCAGCCTCGGACAGGGGATGTGGAAACTGTTTTTT
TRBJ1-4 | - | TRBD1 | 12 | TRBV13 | CATRGLDEKLFF | TGTGCCACCAGGGGGCTTGATGAAAAACTGTTTTTT
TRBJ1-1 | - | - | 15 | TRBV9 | CASSSLGGGGAEAFF | TGTGCCAGCAGCTCCCTTGGGGGGGGCGGTGCTGAAGCTTTCTTT
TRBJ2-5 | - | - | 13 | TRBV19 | CASSAAAQETQYF | TGTGCCAGCTCCGCGGCAGCTCAAGAGACCCAGTACTTC
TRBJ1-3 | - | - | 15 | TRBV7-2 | CASSSNRVTGNTIYF | TGTGCCAGCAGCTCGAACCGGGTCACTGGAAACACCATATATTTT
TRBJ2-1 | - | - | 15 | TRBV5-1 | CASSPEGGSTIEQFF | TGCGCCAGCAGCCCGGAAGGCGGTTCCACCATTGAGCAGTTCTTC
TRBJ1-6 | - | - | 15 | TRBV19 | CASTPGDSYNSPLHF | TGTGCCAGTACCCCGGGGGACTCCTATAATTCACCCCTCCACTTT
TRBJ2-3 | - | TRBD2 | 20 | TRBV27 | CASSPRGLAGSPTSTDTQYF | TGTGCCAGCAGCCCCAGGGGACTAGCGGGTTCCCCTACTAGCACAGATACGCAGTATTTT
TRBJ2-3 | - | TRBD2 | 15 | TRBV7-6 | CASSSLAGGQGTQYF | TGTGCCAGCAGCTCCCTAGCGGGGGGGCAGGGTACGCAGTATTTT
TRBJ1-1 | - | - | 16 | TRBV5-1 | CASRLFGGDMNTEAFF | TGCGCCAGTCGACTTTTCGGGGGGGACATGAACACTGAAGCTTTCTTT